This T cell receptor (beta chain) originates from a study of regulatory T cells in long-lasting Graves disease. General study findings and limits: Patients with persistent Graves' had lower TCR diversity than newly diagnosed patients.

This clonotype was seen many times. Its antigen is currently unknown. V was clipped by 4 bases and J by 0 bases; unmatched bases: 10. There are 17 residues in the CDR3. Germline V CDR1 and CDR2: DFQATT, SNEGSKA (reference sequence). TCR beta libraries were built with iRepertoire HTBI primers and Arm-PCR of CDR3 regions. TCRdb fed the multiplex PCR reads into MiXCR, producing one record per CDR3 protein. Of some 500,000 distinct CDR3 sequences detected, 15% to 20% appear once; the ten largest clones hold 20% to 30%. Time point in this sample: newly diagnosed GD, antithyroid drugs for less than 3 months. Construction of the TCR library relied on RNA isolated from PBMCs. The data were also submitted as part of a second study, on T cells in Graves' hyperthyroidism and ophthalmopathy.

This TCR came from a middle-aged woman with Graves disease. This specimen was peripheral blood mononuclear cells (PBMCs), taken at new diagnosis, from a patient treated with antithyroid drugs. The chain couples TRBV20-1 to TRBJ2-7; TRBD2 matches 12 bases. This CDR3 is CSAKATSGGTSSYEQYF. DNA of the CDR3: TGCAGTGCTAAAGCGACTAGCGGGGGAACTAGCTCCTACGAGCAGTACTTC.